A selection of T cell receptor beta chains follows, all from one sample in a study of cytomegalovirus exposure and HLA in healthy donors. Generated by immunoSEQ multiplex PCR, the TCRdb table keeps only in-frame clones and is missing some. The sample lists some 130,000 clones; around 77% were seen once. Sample: PBMCs. Receptors were obtained from a male donor in good health and CMV-seropositive. The CDR3 runs from the conserved cysteine through the conserved F or W. The D gene is left open where the match is weak. Size tells how often a clone was seen (once, few, many) or the class of an expanded clone, and some rows leave it out.

D	size	V	J	CDR3	DNA
-	-	TRBV4-1	TRBJ1-4	CASSQEESTNEKLFF	TGCGCCAGCAGCCAAGAGGAGTCAACTAATGAAAAACTGTTTTTT
TRBD2	-	TRBV27	TRBJ2-1	CASSFLRGLAGGNEQFF	TGTGCCAGCAGTTTTCTCCGGGGACTAGCGGGAGGGAATGAGCAGTTCTTC
-	-	TRBV28	TRBJ1-2	CASSLRQNYGYTF	TGTGCCAGCAGTTTGCGGCAGAACTATGGCTACACCTTC
TRBD2	-	TRBV27	TRBJ2-1	CASARTSGGGEQFF	TGTGCCAGCGCCCGGACTAGCGGGGGGGGTGAGCAGTTCTTC
-	-	TRBV27	TRBJ2-3	CASSFPGGAGADTQYF	TGTGCCAGCAGTTTCCCAGGGGGCGCGGGAGCAGATACGCAGTATTTT
TRBD1	-	TRBV19	TRBJ2-5	CASSTRDREETQYF	TGTGCCAGTAGTACCCGGGACAGAGAAGAGACCCAGTACTTC
-	-	TRBV28	TRBJ1-6	CASSLVTFNSPLHF	TGTGCCAGCAGTTTAGTTACTTTTAATTCACCCCTCCACTTT
-	once	TRBV5-8	TRBJ1-1	CASSLQGIITEAFF	TGTGCCAGCAGCTTACAGGGAATAATCACTGAAGCTTTCTTT
TRBD2	-	TRBV15	TRBJ2-7	CATSMKAGGVEQYF	TGTGCCACCAGCATGAAAGCGGGAGGGGTCGAGCAGTACTTC
-	-	TRBV28	TRBJ2-7	CASSLFAGPILYEQYF	TGTGCCAGCAGTTTATTTGCGGGACCGATACTCTACGAGCAGTACTTC
-	-	TRBV6-1	TRBJ2-7	CASSATRIPSYEQYF	TGTGCCAGCAGTGCGACTCGGATCCCTTCCTACGAGCAGTACTTC
-	-	TRBV7-2	TRBJ2-1	CASSFSGDGNEQFF	TGTGCCAGCAGCTTTTCAGGGGATGGGAATGAGCAGTTCTTC
TRBD1	-	TRBV4-2	TRBJ2-1	CASSQEYRGASNEQFF	TGTGCCAGCAGCCAAGAGTACAGGGGTGCGAGCAATGAGCAGTTCTTC
TRBD2	-	TRBV14	TRBJ2-2	CASSQRSGGWNGELFF	TGTGCCAGCAGCCAACGTAGCGGGGGATGGAACGGGGAGCTGTTTTTT
-	-	TRBV19	TRBJ1-1	CASSIGRTANTEAFF	TGTGCCAGTAGTATAGGCAGGACAGCGAACACTGAAGCTTTCTTT
TRBD1	-	TRBV28	TRBJ1-2	CASSGQVDCGHTF	TGTGCCAGCAGTGGACAGGTGGACTGTGGCCACACCTTC
-	-	TRBV4-1	TRBJ1-1	CASSVRGNTEAFF	TGCGCCAGCAGCGTCAGGGGGAACACTGAAGCTTTCTTT
-	-	TRBV7-9	TRBJ2-3	CASSLGEAGPPVYDTQYF	TGTGCCAGCAGCTTAGGGGAGGCGGGACCACCGGTTTACGATACGCAGTATTTT
TRBD1	-	TRBV28	TRBJ1-5	CASSYPGQSNQPQHF	TGTGCCAGCAGTTATCCGGGACAGTCCAATCAGCCCCAGCATTTT
TRBD2	-	TRBV6-6	TRBJ2-1	CASSQVAGGYNEQFF	TGTGCCAGCAGTCAGGTAGCGGGGGGGTACAATGAGCAGTTCTTC
-	-	TRBV30	TRBJ2-4	CAWSVGGSKNSQYF	TGTGCCTGGAGTGTAGGAGGGTCCAAAAACAGTCAGTACTTC
-	-	TRBV28	TRBJ1-2	CASVTGANYGYTF	TGTGCCAGCGTGACAGGCGCGAACTATGGCTACACCTTC
-	-	TRBV10-3	TRBJ2-1	CAISESESGGFTPYNEQFF	TGTGCCATCAGTGAGTCGGAGAGTGGGGGCTTCACTCCCTACAATGAGCAGTTCTTC
TRBD1	-	TRBV11-2	TRBJ2-4	CASRNTVRDSKNSQYF	TGTGCCAGCAGAAACACGGTCCGGGACAGCAAAAACAGTCAGTACTTC
-	-	TRBV2	TRBJ2-1	CASSSPDRGHEQFF	TGTGCCAGCAGTTCCCCCGATCGAGGGCATGAGCAGTTCTTC
-	few	TRBV19	TRBJ1-2	CASSIIAGGNGYTF	TGTGCCAGTAGTATTATTGCGGGAGGAAACGGCTACACCTTC
TRBD1	few	TRBV27	TRBJ2-1	CASSLKRPDRSEQFF	TGTGCCAGCAGCCTCAAGCGGCCGGACAGGTCTGAGCAGTTCTTC
TRBD2	once	TRBV10-1	TRBJ2-7	CASTRWTSGPSYEQYF	TGCGCCAGTACCCGATGGACTAGCGGACCTTCCTACGAGCAGTACTTC
-	-	TRBV6-6	TRBJ1-6	CASRGEGSGVNSPLHF	TGTGCCAGCAGGGGGGAAGGGTCGGGGGTCAATTCACCCCTCCACTTT
TRBD2	few	TRBV5-4	TRBJ2-2	CASSPGLAVNTGELFF	TGTGCCAGCAGCCCTGGACTAGCGGTAAACACCGGGGAGCTGTTTTTT
-	-	TRBV20-1	TRBJ1-1	CSATRRTEAFF	TGCAGTGCTACAAGGAGGACCGAAGCTTTCTTT
TRBD1	-	TRBV6-1	TRBJ1-5	CATGGGNQPQHF	TGTGCTACAGGGGGCGGCAATCAGCCCCAGCATTTT
TRBD2	-	TRBV10-1	TRBJ2-1	CASTGKGTSGSYNEQFF	TGCGCCAGCACAGGGAAGGGGACTAGCGGCTCCTACAATGAGCAGTTCTTC
TRBD1	-	TRBV5-4	TRBJ1-1	CASSPPVAGGFAEAFF	TGTGCCAGCAGCCCCCCTGTGGCAGGGGGTTTCGCTGAAGCTTTCTTT
-	once	TRBV7-9	TRBJ1-1	CASTPVSMNTEAFF	TGTGCCAGCACCCCCGTGAGTATGAACACTGAAGCTTTCTTT
TRBD1	-	TRBV7-9	TRBJ1-1	CASSLTGDTEAFF	TGTGCCAGCAGCTTAACAGGGGACACTGAAGCTTTCTTT
-	-	TRBV7-9	TRBJ1-2	CASSLEQGGYTF	TGTGCCAGCAGCTTAGAACAGGGTGGCTACACCTTC
-	-	TRBV11-2	TRBJ2-7	CASSIQTRGPHEQYF	TGTGCCAGCAGCATACAAACAAGGGGCCCCCACGAGCAGTACTTC
TRBD2	-	TRBV19	TRBJ2-2	CASIRLAGGGGELFF	TGTGCCAGCATCAGACTAGCGGGGGGAGGCGGGGAGCTGTTTTTT
-	once	TRBV4-1	TRBJ2-7	CASSQDAGTYEQYF	TGCGCCAGCAGCCAAGATGCCGGGACCTACGAGCAGTACTTC
-	-	TRBV6-1	TRBJ1-2	CASSEDNRSNYGYTF	TGTGCCAGCAGTGAAGACAACAGGTCTAACTATGGCTACACCTTC
TRBD1	-	TRBV29-1	TRBJ2-5	CSVDSPRQGETQYF	TGCAGCGTTGATAGCCCCCGACAGGGGGAGACCCAGTACTTC
TRBD1	-	TRBV7-9	TRBJ1-2	CSSSTEDRVHYGYTF	TGTTCCAGCAGCACCGAGGACAGGGTTCACTATGGCTACACCTTC
-	-	TRBV5-4	TRBJ1-1	CASSFGSAQGTVEAFF	TGTGCCAGCAGCTTTGGGTCGGCCCAGGGGACCGTTGAAGCTTTCTTT
TRBD1	-	TRBV29-1	TRBJ1-1	CSVGQGVGTEAFF	TGCAGCGTGGGACAGGGGGTCGGTACTGAAGCTTTCTTT
-	-	TRBV6-5	TRBJ2-2	CASSYSRVTGELFF	TGTGCCAGCAGTTACTCGCGAGTCACCGGGGAGCTGTTTTTT
TRBD1	few	TRBV11-2	TRBJ1-1	CASSTQGAGTEAFF	TGTGCCAGCAGCACACAGGGGGCGGGTACTGAAGCTTTCTTT
TRBD1	once	TRBV19	TRBJ2-3	CASSIGPGGRADTQYF	TGTGCCAGTAGTATCGGGCCAGGGGGCAGGGCAGATACGCAGTATTTT
TRBD1	-	TRBV6-5	TRBJ1-2	CASSYRGQGANYGYTF	TGTGCCAGCAGTTACCGTGGACAGGGGGCTAACTATGGCTACACCTTC
-	-	TRBV11-2	TRBJ2-7	CASSLGPQGQYEQYF	TGTGCCAGCAGCTTAGGGCCCCAGGGGCAGTACGAGCAGTACTTC
-	-	TRBV29-1	TRBJ2-7	CSASTGTYEQHF	TGCAGCGCTTCGACGGGAACCTACGAGCAGCACTTC
-	-	TRBV4-1	TRBJ2-3	CASSQDPTLADTQYF	TGCGCCAGCAGCCAAGATCCGACGCTAGCTGATACGCAGTATTTT
-	few	TRBV27	TRBJ1-2	CASSLVYIEDGYTF	TGTGCCAGCAGTTTAGTCTACATAGAGGATGGCTACACCTTC
-	-	TRBV7-9	TRBJ2-7	CASSLGGGLQGRTYEQYF	TGTGCCAGCAGCTTAGGTGGGGGCCTGCAAGGCAGAACCTACGAGCAGTACTTC
TRBD1	-	TRBV5-1	TRBJ2-7	CASSVDRGLEQYF	TGCGCCAGCAGCGTGGACAGGGGCTTGGAGCAGTACTTC
-	-	TRBV4-1	TRBJ1-4	CASSPYGNEKLFF	TGCGCCAGCAGTCCCTACGGTAATGAAAAACTGTTTTTT
TRBD2	-	TRBV7-8	TRBJ2-7	CASSLVVRASGIPYEQYF	TGTGCCAGCAGCTTAGTCGTTAGGGCTAGCGGTATTCCCTACGAGCAGTACTTC
TRBD1	-	TRBV5-1	TRBJ1-1	CASSLGAGGTTEAFF	TGCGCCAGCAGCTTGGGGGCAGGGGGCACCACTGAAGCTTTCTTT
TRBD2	once	TRBV5-4	TRBJ2-7	CASSFDFGLAGYEQYF	TGTGCCAGCAGCTTCGACTTTGGACTAGCGGGGTACGAGCAGTACTTC
TRBD2	-	TRBV6-6	TRBJ2-7	CASSGSSYEQYF	TGTGCCAGTAGCGGGAGCTCCTACGAGCAGTACTTC